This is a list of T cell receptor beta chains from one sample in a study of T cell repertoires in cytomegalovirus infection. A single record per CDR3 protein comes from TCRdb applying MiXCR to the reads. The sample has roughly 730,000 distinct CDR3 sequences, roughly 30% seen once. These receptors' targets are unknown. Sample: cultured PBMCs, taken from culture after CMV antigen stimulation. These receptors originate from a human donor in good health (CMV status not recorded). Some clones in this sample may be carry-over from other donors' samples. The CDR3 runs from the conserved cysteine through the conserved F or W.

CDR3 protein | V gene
CASSRGGGVNEQFF | TRBV4-1
CASSSAGSNTGELFF | TRBV7-2
CAWSWDPGGTTEAFF | TRBV30
CASSLGHEGDTIYF | TRBV7-8
CASSGVGTAAYEQYF | TRBV2
CASSLEKGAAGGGYEQYF | TRBV11-2
CASSMGQGLDGELFF | TRBV19
CASSVGTGGYTGELFF | TRBV9
CAIRQPGQGNTEAFF | TRBV10-3
CASSYAGAGNTIYF | TRBV6-6
CSVEDPSGTSTDTQYF | TRBV29-1
CASSYERQEANYGYTF | TRBV6-2/TRBV6-3
CASSEDAGTGGNTIYF | TRBV6-1
CASSYGAQATRAGKGEAFF | TRBV6-6
CASRPGKEKLFF | TRBV6-6
CASSLAGSLYNEQFF | TRBV7-2
CATSTGRQETQYF | TRBV19
CASSPGTRGTDTQYF | TRBV11-2
CASSFPTGLLNTEAFF | TRBV12-3/TRBV12-4
CATSDPRGGTEAFF | TRBV24-1
CASSSLDTRAEAFF | TRBV5-4
CASSIDRNYGYTF | TRBV5-4
CASSGTGGSYEQYF | TRBV6-1
CASRGTSGIHYEQYF | TRBV6-1
CASSGYYNEQFF | TRBV6-1
CASSSPWTGDYEQYF | TRBV7-2
CASSAAQKETQYF | TRBV2
CASSLVLQGMLAGANVLTF | TRBV7-2
CATSRVIRRDSEQFF | TRBV15
CASSPPVDTQYF | TRBV7-9
CASSLVGAGGDTEAFF | TRBV7-2
CASSLRGRRGLGTGELFF | TRBV11-2
CASSERGEWQETQYF | TRBV6-1